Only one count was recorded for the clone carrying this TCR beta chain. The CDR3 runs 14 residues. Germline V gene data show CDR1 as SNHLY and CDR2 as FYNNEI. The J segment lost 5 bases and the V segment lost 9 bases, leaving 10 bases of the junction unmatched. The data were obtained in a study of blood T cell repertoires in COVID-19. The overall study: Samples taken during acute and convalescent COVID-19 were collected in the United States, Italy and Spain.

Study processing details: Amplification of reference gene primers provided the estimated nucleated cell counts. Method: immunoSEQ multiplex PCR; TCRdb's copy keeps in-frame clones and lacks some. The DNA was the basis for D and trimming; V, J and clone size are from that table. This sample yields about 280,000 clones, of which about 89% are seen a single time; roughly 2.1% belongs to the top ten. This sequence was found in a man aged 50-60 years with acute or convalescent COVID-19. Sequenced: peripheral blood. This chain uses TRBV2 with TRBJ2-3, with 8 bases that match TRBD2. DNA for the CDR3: TGTGCCAGTGGGCGGGGGGAACTTGGAGATACGCAGTATTTT. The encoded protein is CASGRGELGDTQYF.